A selection of T cell receptor beta chains follows, all from one sample in a study of neurological immune-mediated disorders. TCRdb re-analysed the 5' RACE reads in MiXCR, keeping a single row per CDR3 protein. The repertoire has under 70,000 distinct CDR3 sequences, 3% to 3.5% of them found once; the top ten carry roughly 6.6%. What was sequenced was PBMCs. These receptors were collected from a woman between 55 and 75 years old with multiple sclerosis. CDR3s include the opening cysteine and the closing phenylalanine or tryptophan. The order of the fields is D gene, J gene, clone size, V gene, CDR3 DNA, CDR3 protein. A D gene is named only where the DNA matches it firmly. The listing skips clone size in some rows; elsewhere it reads once, few, many or a size class.

NA,TRBJ1-5,many,TRBV6-5,TGTGCCAGCGGTTGGGATAGCAATCAGCCCCAGCATTTT,CASGWDSNQPQHF
NA,TRBJ1-5,many,TRBV28,TGTGCCAGCAGTTTAGGGATAGATAGTCAGCCCCAGCATTTT,CASSLGIDSQPQHF
NA,TRBJ2-7,many,TRBV11-2,TGTGCCAGCAGCTTATCATACAACTCCTACGAGCAGTACTTC,CASSLSYNSYEQYF
TRBD1,TRBJ1-1,few,TRBV28,TGTGCCAGCAGTACTGTACCGGGACAGGGGAAAAAAGCTTTCTTT,CASSTVPGQGKKAFF
TRBD1,TRBJ2-2,many,TRBV4-3,TGCGCCAGCAGCCAAGTTATGGGTCGACAGGGGGGAACCGGGGAGCTGTTTTTT,CASSQVMGRQGGTGELFF
NA,TRBJ2-1,many,TRBV10-3,TGTGCCATCAGTGAAGACCGAGTAAGGAATGAGCAGTTCTTC,CAISEDRVRNEQFF
TRBD1,TRBJ1-4,many,TRBV4-1,TGCGCCAGCAGCCAAGCGCTCATGATGTGGACAGGGGACCTAAAACTGTTTTTT,CASSQALMMWTGDLKLFF
NA,TRBJ1-2,NA,TRBV5-1,TGCGCCAGCAGAACGGGACCGACATACGGGGATGGCTACACCTTC,CASRTGPTYGDGYTF
NA,TRBJ2-1,many,TRBV5-1,TGCGCCAGCAGCGTCTGGGGGACTTCGGGAAGCTCCTACAATGAGCAGTTCTTC,CASSVWGTSGSSYNEQFF
TRBD1,TRBJ2-2,many,TRBV4-1,TGCGCCAGCAGCCAAGTGCCCTACAGGGGAACCGGGGAGCTGTTTTTT,CASSQVPYRGTGELFF
NA,TRBJ1-2,many,TRBV11-2,TGTGCCAGCAGGGACTGGGGCTATGGCTACACCTTC,CASRDWGYGYTF
NA,TRBJ2-6,many,TRBV20-1,TGCAGTGCTAGACAGGGCGGAAAAACAGCGGGGGCCAACGTCCTGACTTTC,CSARQGGKTAGANVLTF
NA,TRBJ1-6,many,TRBV5-1,TGCGCCAGCAGCTTTACGGAGTCTAATTCACCCCTCCACTTT,CASSFTESNSPLHF
TRBD1,TRBJ2-7,many,TRBV5-1,TGCGCCAGCAGCTCGACAGGGGGCGGCGACGAGCAGTACTTC,CASSSTGGGDEQYF
NA,TRBJ1-3,many,TRBV28,TGTGCCAGCATTGCGAGAGGAGACCGTCGGTCTGGAAACACCATATATTTT,CASIARGDRRSGNTIYF
TRBD1,TRBJ2-3,many,TRBV10-2,TGCGCCAGCCTCAGGGGGGATACGCAGTATTTT,CASLRGDTQYF
NA,TRBJ1-6,many,TRBV12-3/TRBV12-4,TGTGCCAGCCGTCGGAACTGGAATTCACCCCTCCACTTT,CASRRNWNSPLHF
NA,TRBJ2-3,many,TRBV5-1,TGCGCCAGCAGCTTGGCCCCCCGTGCATCGGATACGCAGTATTTT,CASSLAPRASDTQYF
TRBD2,TRBJ2-1,many,TRBV6-2/TRBV6-3,TGTGCCAGCAGTCTTGGGACTAGCGGGAGCGATGAGCAGTTCTTC,CASSLGTSGSDEQFF
NA,TRBJ2-1,NA,TRBV6-2/TRBV6-3,TGTGCCAGCAGTTACCTTGGGGTGCAGTTCTTC,CASSYLGVQFF
TRBD1,TRBJ2-1,many,TRBV7-8,TGTGCCAGCAGCGTCACGACAGGGTGGGGTGAGCAGTTCTTC,CASSVTTGWGEQFF
TRBD2,TRBJ2-5,many,TRBV3-1,TGTGCCAGCAGCCCTAGCGGGGGGGCAGGAAAGACCCAGTACTTC,CASSPSGGAGKTQYF
NA,TRBJ1-6,many,TRBV7-8,TGTGCCAGCAGCTTAGTATGGGGGAATAATTCACCCCTCCACTTT,CASSLVWGNNSPLHF
NA,TRBJ2-6,many,TRBV29-1,TGCAGCGTTGTTCAGGCGAACGGGGCCAACGTCCTGACTTTC,CSVVQANGANVLTF
NA,TRBJ1-4,many,TRBV5-1,TGCGCCAGCAGCTTGGGGTCAGGCGTTACTAATGAAAAACTGTTTTTT,CASSLGSGVTNEKLFF
TRBD2,TRBJ2-1,few,TRBV7-6,TGTGCCAGCAGCGAGCATAGCGGGAGGCCCCTAGAAGGGCAGTTCTTC,CASSEHSGRPLEGQFF
NA,TRBJ2-3,many,TRBV2,TGTGCCAGCAATCGTGGCGGGGGCCCAGATACGCAGTATTTT,CASNRGGGPDTQYF
NA,TRBJ2-1,many,TRBV5-1,TGCGCCAGCAGCCCCGCTCACTACAGAGATGGGTCATATGAGCAGTTCTTC,CASSPAHYRDGSYEQFF
TRBD1,TRBJ1-4,many,TRBV7-9,TGTGCCAGCAGGACCGGGACAGCAACTAATGAAAAACTGTTTTTT,CASRTGTATNEKLFF
TRBD1,TRBJ2-7,many,TRBV12-3/TRBV12-4,TGTGCCAGCAGTTTAGCAAAGGGGACAGGAAGCTCCTACGAGCAGTACTTC,CASSLAKGTGSSYEQYF
NA,TRBJ1-6,many,TRBV3-1,TGTGCCAGCAGCCAATTTGCTGATTCACCCCTCCACTTT,CASSQFADSPLHF
TRBD2,TRBJ2-1,many,TRBV11-3,TGTGCCAGCAGCTTATCACTAGCGGGAGGGCGGAGTGAGCAGTTCTTC,CASSLSLAGGRSEQFF
NA,TRBJ2-2,many,TRBV29-1,TGCAGCGTTGGGGAGAACACCGGGGAGCTGTTTTTT,CSVGENTGELFF
TRBD2,TRBJ2-5,few,TRBV20-1,TGCAGTGCTCCCCGGGGGGTTGTTGAGACCCAGTACTTC,CSAPRGVVETQYF
TRBD1,TRBJ1-5,many,TRBV12-3/TRBV12-4,TGTGCCAGCAGCCCCGGGACAGTGGGCAATCAGCCCCAGCATTTT,CASSPGTVGNQPQHF
NA,TRBJ2-7,many,TRBV7-9,TGTGCCAGCAGCTCACAGGGCTGGGAGCAGTACTTC,CASSSQGWEQYF
NA,TRBJ1-1,many,TRBV7-6,TGTGCCAGCAGCTTCCAGATGAACACTGAAGCTTTCTTT,CASSFQMNTEAFF
NA,TRBJ1-2,many,TRBV7-6,TGTGCCAGCAGCTTAGGGGACGATGGCTACACCTTC,CASSLGDDGYTF
NA,TRBJ2-3,many,TRBV5-1,TGCGCCAGCAGCTTGGAAGGTGGGTCCCCAGATACGCAGTATTTT,CASSLEGGSPDTQYF
NA,TRBJ1-3,many,TRBV3-1,TGTGCCAGCAGCCCACTATCCCGCGTGAGCTCTGGAAACACCATATATTTT,CASSPLSRVSSGNTIYF
NA,TRBJ1-3,many,TRBV29-1,TGCAGCGTAGAGCCAGGAAACTCTGGAAACACCATATATTTT,CSVEPGNSGNTIYF
NA,TRBJ2-1,many,TRBV25-1,TGTGCCAGTAGGGCGGCGGACAATGAGCAGTTCTTC,CASRAADNEQFF
NA,TRBJ2-7,many,TRBV20-1,TGCAGTGCTAGAGAGAATCGGTACGAGCAGTACTTC,CSARENRYEQYF
NA,TRBJ2-2,few,TRBV9,TGTGCCAGCAGCGTAGGCGTCCCCGGGGAGCTGTTTTTT,CASSVGVPGELFF
TRBD1,TRBJ2-7,many,TRBV11-2,TGTGCCAGCAGCTCCATCAGGGACAGGGAGTACGAGCAGTACTTC,CASSSIRDREYEQYF
NA,TRBJ2-4,many,TRBV6-1,TGTGCCAGCAGTGAAGTCTTAGGGGTTGGTCCAGGAACAGCCAAAAACATTCAGTACTTC,CASSEVLGVGPGTAKNIQYF
TRBD2,TRBJ2-5,many,TRBV4-2,TGTGCCAGCAGCCGGGACGGGACTAGCGGGCAAGAGACCCAGTACTTC,CASSRDGTSGQETQYF
TRBD2,TRBJ2-3,many,TRBV20-1,TGCAGTGCTAGAACCTGGACTAGCGGGAGTACAGATACGCAGTATTTT,CSARTWTSGSTDTQYF
NA,TRBJ1-5,many,TRBV5-6,TGTGCCAGCAGCTTGGCAGGTAATCAGCCCCAGCATTTT,CASSLAGNQPQHF